A selection of T cell receptor beta chains follows, all from one sample in a study of cytomegalovirus exposure and HLA in healthy donors. Data came from immunoSEQ multiplex PCR; TCRdb stores just in-frame clones and leaves some out. The sample has approximately 81,000 clones, about 74% seen once. Sequences were obtained from PBMCs. The source is a woman aged 50 to 65 in good health and CMV-seropositive. The CDR3 runs from the conserved cysteine through the conserved F or W. D genes are given only for firm matches. Clone size, where shown, is once, few, many, or a class for clones that have expanded.

CDR3nt: TGTGCCAGCAGTCGAGGGCCCACTGAAGCTTTCTTT
CDR3aa: CASSRGPTEAFF
d_gene: .
v_gene: TRBV6-5
abundance: few
j_gene: TRBJ1-1

CDR3nt: TGTGCCAGCAGCTTGGTAGGGAGACAGGGGTCATCAGATACGCAGTATTTT
CDR3aa: CASSLVGRQGSSDTQYF
d_gene: TRBD1
v_gene: TRBV5-4
abundance: .
j_gene: TRBJ2-3

CDR3nt: TGTGCCAGCAGCCCCACCGCAAGCGGACCCTACGAGCAGTACTTC
CDR3aa: CASSPTASGPYEQYF
d_gene: .
v_gene: TRBV13
abundance: .
j_gene: TRBJ2-7

CDR3nt: TGTGCCAGCAGCAGCGGGGCAAGTACGCAGTATTTT
CDR3aa: CASSSGASTQYF
d_gene: TRBD2
v_gene: TRBV2
abundance: .
j_gene: TRBJ2-3

CDR3nt: TGTGCCAGCAAGCCTAGCGGGAGCTACGAGCAGTACTTC
CDR3aa: CASKPSGSYEQYF
d_gene: TRBD2
v_gene: TRBV2
abundance: .
j_gene: TRBJ2-7

CDR3nt: TGCAGCGTTGAAGGTGGACTTTCTGGCTCTGGAAACACCATATATTTT
CDR3aa: CSVEGGLSGSGNTIYF
d_gene: .
v_gene: TRBV29-1
abundance: once
j_gene: TRBJ1-3

CDR3nt: TGTGCCAGCAGCCAAGGACTTACAGATACGCAGTATTTT
CDR3aa: CASSQGLTDTQYF
d_gene: .
v_gene: TRBV4-2
abundance: .
j_gene: TRBJ2-3

CDR3nt: TGTGCCAGTAGTACCCCCTACATGAGCGGCTATGGCTACACCTTC
CDR3aa: CASSTPYMSGYGYTF
d_gene: .
v_gene: TRBV19
abundance: .
j_gene: TRBJ1-2

CDR3nt: TGCAGCGTTTACAGGGCGAACACCGGGGAGCTGTTTTTT
CDR3aa: CSVYRANTGELFF
d_gene: .
v_gene: TRBV29-1
abundance: few
j_gene: TRBJ2-2

CDR3nt: TGTGCCAGCAGCGTAGGAAGCGGGGCTAGCTCCTACAATGAGCAGTTCTTC
CDR3aa: CASSVGSGASSYNEQFF
d_gene: TRBD2
v_gene: TRBV9
abundance: few
j_gene: TRBJ2-1

CDR3nt: TGTGCCAGCAGCGCCGACCCCACCAGCGCTGAAGCTTTCTTT
CDR3aa: CASSADPTSAEAFF
d_gene: .
v_gene: TRBV5-4
abundance: .
j_gene: TRBJ1-1

CDR3nt: TGCGCCAGCAGCCAAAGGGGGCGCGCGAGCTCCTACAATGAGCAGTTCTTC
CDR3aa: CASSQRGRASSYNEQFF
d_gene: TRBD1
v_gene: TRBV4-1
abundance: few
j_gene: TRBJ2-1

CDR3nt: TGTGCCAGCAGTTCCGGGGGGGGCCGGGACGCCGCCTACGAGCAGTACTTC
CDR3aa: CASSSGGGRDAAYEQYF
d_gene: TRBD2
v_gene: TRBV27
abundance: .
j_gene: TRBJ2-7

CDR3nt: TGTGCCAGCAGCCCCAGGGCCCTTAAGGATGGCTACACCTTC
CDR3aa: CASSPRALKDGYTF
d_gene: .
v_gene: TRBV7-2
abundance: once
j_gene: TRBJ1-2

CDR3nt: TGTGCCAGCAGTGAACGACTGAGCACTGAAGCTTTCTTT
CDR3aa: CASSERLSTEAFF
d_gene: .
v_gene: TRBV2
abundance: .
j_gene: TRBJ1-1

CDR3nt: TGTGCCTGGAGTGTACAAGCGGGGGAGACCCAGTACTTC
CDR3aa: CAWSVQAGETQYF
d_gene: TRBD2
v_gene: TRBV30
abundance: .
j_gene: TRBJ2-5

CDR3nt: TGTGCCAGCAGCTTGTTGGCGGAGGCAGAGACCCAGTACTTC
CDR3aa: CASSLLAEAETQYF
d_gene: .
v_gene: TRBV5-6
abundance: .
j_gene: TRBJ2-5

CDR3nt: TGTGCCAGCAGCGTAGTAGTCTCATTCCCGGGACAGGGCCTCATATTACCCTACAATGAGCAGTTCTTC
CDR3aa: CASSVVVSFPGQGLILPYNEQFF
d_gene: TRBD1
v_gene: TRBV9
abundance: .
j_gene: TRBJ2-1

CDR3nt: TGTGCCAGCAGTTTCGGGGGGGGAGAGACCCAGTACTTC
CDR3aa: CASSFGGGETQYF
d_gene: TRBD2
v_gene: TRBV27
abundance: once
j_gene: TRBJ2-5

CDR3nt: TGTGCCAGCAGTTCCCTAGGGACAGCTTCTGTGTACTTC
CDR3aa: CASSSLGTASVYF
d_gene: TRBD1
v_gene: TRBV28
abundance: .
j_gene: TRBJ2-4

CDR3nt: TGTGCCAGCAGTGAAACTCGGGAGGGTACCGGGGAGCTGTTTTTT
CDR3aa: CASSETREGTGELFF
d_gene: TRBD2
v_gene: TRBV2
abundance: .
j_gene: TRBJ2-2

CDR3nt: TGTGCCACCAGCAGAGGGATAGAACAGCTGAACACCGGGGAGCTGTTTTTT
CDR3aa: CATSRGIEQLNTGELFF
d_gene: .
v_gene: TRBV15
abundance: .
j_gene: TRBJ2-2

CDR3nt: TGTGCCAGCAGCGTAGCGGGAGGCACCTACAATGAGCAGTTCTTC
CDR3aa: CASSVAGGTYNEQFF
d_gene: TRBD2
v_gene: TRBV9
abundance: .
j_gene: TRBJ2-1

CDR3nt: TGTGCCAGAAGCCAGGTAGGGGTCGCTAGCGGTCACACCGGGGAGCTGTTTTTT
CDR3aa: CARSQVGVASGHTGELFF
d_gene: TRBD2
v_gene: TRBV5-3
abundance: once
j_gene: TRBJ2-2

CDR3nt: TGTGCCAGCAGGACACACGACCTGGGACAGGGCTACGAGCAGTACTTC
CDR3aa: CASRTHDLGQGYEQYF
d_gene: TRBD1
v_gene: TRBV6-6
abundance: .
j_gene: TRBJ2-7

CDR3nt: TGCGCCAGCAGCCAGGGGTTTCTAGCGGGAGGGCCGCGCGAGCAGTACTTC
CDR3aa: CASSQGFLAGGPREQYF
d_gene: TRBD2
v_gene: TRBV4-1
abundance: .
j_gene: TRBJ2-7

CDR3nt: TGTGCCCTCAGGGCCATGTCCGAAAAACTGTTTTTT
CDR3aa: CALRAMSEKLFF
d_gene: .
v_gene: TRBV2
abundance: .
j_gene: TRBJ1-4

CDR3nt: TGTGCCAGCAGCTTGGCCCGGAGGGACGAGCAGTACTTC
CDR3aa: CASSLARRDEQYF
d_gene: .
v_gene: TRBV5-4
abundance: .
j_gene: TRBJ2-7

CDR3nt: TGTGCCAGCACCACCCAGGGTCTGGGGAATGACTATGGCTACACCTTC
CDR3aa: CASTTQGLGNDYGYTF
d_gene: .
v_gene: TRBV5-8
abundance: few
j_gene: TRBJ1-2

CDR3nt: TGTGCCAGCAGTACGGTGAACACTGAAGCTTTCTTT
CDR3aa: CASSTVNTEAFF
d_gene: .
v_gene: TRBV25-1
abundance: few
j_gene: TRBJ1-1

CDR3nt: TGTGCCAGCAGTTACTCCCCAGGGGGGTACGAGCAGTACTTC
CDR3aa: CASSYSPGGYEQYF
d_gene: .
v_gene: TRBV6-6
abundance: .
j_gene: TRBJ2-7

CDR3nt: TGTGCCAGTAGTATAACAGGACCCGGAGCGAACACCGGGGAGCTGTTTTTT
CDR3aa: CASSITGPGANTGELFF
d_gene: .
v_gene: TRBV19
abundance: .
j_gene: TRBJ2-2

CDR3nt: TGTGCCAGCAGCCCCCAATTCATACAGGTAGTCGGGCAAGAGACCCAGTACTTC
CDR3aa: CASSPQFIQVVGQETQYF
d_gene: .
v_gene: TRBV7-9
abundance: .
j_gene: TRBJ2-5

CDR3nt: TGTGCCAGCAGCTTTCTAGCGGGGGGAGGAGAGACCCAGTACTTC
CDR3aa: CASSFLAGGGETQYF
d_gene: TRBD2
v_gene: TRBV5-4
abundance: .
j_gene: TRBJ2-5

CDR3nt: TGTGCCAGTAGTTACGGGGTCGCAACTAATGAAAAACTGTTTTTT
CDR3aa: CASSYGVATNEKLFF
d_gene: .
v_gene: TRBV19
abundance: .
j_gene: TRBJ1-4

CDR3nt: TGTGCCAGCACCCCTGTACTAGCAGGCACAGATACGCAGTATTTT
CDR3aa: CASTPVLAGTDTQYF
d_gene: .
v_gene: TRBV27
abundance: .
j_gene: TRBJ2-3

CDR3nt: TGTGCCAGCAGTGAAGCGTCCCAGGTCCGGGAGACCCAGTACTTC
CDR3aa: CASSEASQVRETQYF
d_gene: .
v_gene: TRBV6-1
abundance: .
j_gene: TRBJ2-5

CDR3nt: TGTGCTAGCAGCTTAGGGGAGAACAATGAGCAGTTCTTC
CDR3aa: CASSLGENNEQFF
d_gene: .
v_gene: TRBV7-7
abundance: .
j_gene: TRBJ2-1

CDR3nt: TGTGCCAGCAGCCCCGGGGGTTTCTACGAGCAGTACTTC
CDR3aa: CASSPGGFYEQYF
d_gene: .
v_gene: TRBV7-9
abundance: .
j_gene: TRBJ2-7

CDR3nt: TGTGCCAGCAGCGAGGTGACAGGGCTCCTCTCTGGAAACACCATATATTTT
CDR3aa: CASSEVTGLLSGNTIYF
d_gene: TRBD1
v_gene: TRBV9
abundance: .
j_gene: TRBJ1-3

CDR3nt: TGTGCCAGCTCACCACGGTCCGGGGGAGCAAACACCGGGGAGCTGTTTTTT
CDR3aa: CASSPRSGGANTGELFF
d_gene: .
v_gene: TRBV18
abundance: .
j_gene: TRBJ2-2

CDR3nt: TGTGCCAGCAGTAAACAGGGGAATTCCTACAATGAGCAGTTCTTC
CDR3aa: CASSKQGNSYNEQFF
d_gene: TRBD1
v_gene: TRBV6-5
abundance: .
j_gene: TRBJ2-1

CDR3nt: TGTGCCAGCAGTTTATCCGGACAGGGGTATGAAGCTTTCTTT
CDR3aa: CASSLSGQGYEAFF
d_gene: TRBD1
v_gene: TRBV28
abundance: few
j_gene: TRBJ1-1

CDR3nt: TGTGCCAGCAGTCCGCGACTAGCGGGAGTGTTTCCCAATGAGCAGTTCTTC
CDR3aa: CASSPRLAGVFPNEQFF
d_gene: TRBD2
v_gene: TRBV27
abundance: .
j_gene: TRBJ2-1

CDR3nt: TGTTCCAGCAGCTTAGCCACAGCTTTCTACAATGAGCAGTTCTTC
CDR3aa: CSSSLATAFYNEQFF
d_gene: .
v_gene: TRBV7-9
abundance: .
j_gene: TRBJ2-1

CDR3nt: TGTGCCAGCAGCTCCCTAGGGCGCAGGCTTTTAGGGGTCTTT
CDR3aa: CASSSLGRRLLGVF
d_gene: .
v_gene: TRBV7-9
abundance: .
j_gene: TRBJ1-1

CDR3nt: TGTGCCAGCCAGCCGGGACTAGCGCCGACAGATACGCAGTATTTT
CDR3aa: CASQPGLAPTDTQYF
d_gene: TRBD2
v_gene: TRBV28
abundance: .
j_gene: TRBJ2-3

CDR3nt: TGTGCCAGCAGTGACGGGACTAGCGGATTCCTCAAGCAGTACTTC
CDR3aa: CASSDGTSGFLKQYF
d_gene: TRBD2
v_gene: TRBV6-1
abundance: .
j_gene: TRBJ2-7

CDR3nt: TGTGCCAGCAGCTCCTACGGAGAAGAGACCCAGTACTTC
CDR3aa: CASSSYGEETQYF
d_gene: .
v_gene: TRBV11-3
abundance: .
j_gene: TRBJ2-5

CDR3nt: TGTGCCAGCAGCCGGACTAGCGGGAACAATGAGCAGTTCTTC
CDR3aa: CASSRTSGNNEQFF
d_gene: TRBD2
v_gene: TRBV2
abundance: .
j_gene: TRBJ2-1

CDR3nt: TGCGCCAGCAGCCTTGAGGGGGCCGGTCAGCCCCAGCATTTT
CDR3aa: CASSLEGAGQPQHF
d_gene: TRBD1
v_gene: TRBV4-1
abundance: .
j_gene: TRBJ1-5

CDR3nt: TGTGCCAGCAGCGCCGGGACTCAAGAGACCCAGTACTTC
CDR3aa: CASSAGTQETQYF
d_gene: .
v_gene: TRBV13
abundance: once
j_gene: TRBJ2-5

CDR3nt: TGCAGCGTTGAGGGCAGGGTTTCAGATACGCAGTATTTT
CDR3aa: CSVEGRVSDTQYF
d_gene: .
v_gene: TRBV29-1
abundance: .
j_gene: TRBJ2-3

CDR3nt: TGTGCCAGCAGCCCGCGTCGGCGACTAGCGGGACACGCGAACACCGGGGAGCTGTTTTTT
CDR3aa: CASSPRRRLAGHANTGELFF
d_gene: TRBD2
v_gene: TRBV5-4
abundance: once
j_gene: TRBJ2-2

CDR3nt: TGTGCCAGCAGCGAAACAGGGGGGGGTGTCGGGGAGCTGTTTTTT
CDR3aa: CASSETGGGVGELFF
d_gene: .
v_gene: TRBV11-2
abundance: .
j_gene: TRBJ2-2